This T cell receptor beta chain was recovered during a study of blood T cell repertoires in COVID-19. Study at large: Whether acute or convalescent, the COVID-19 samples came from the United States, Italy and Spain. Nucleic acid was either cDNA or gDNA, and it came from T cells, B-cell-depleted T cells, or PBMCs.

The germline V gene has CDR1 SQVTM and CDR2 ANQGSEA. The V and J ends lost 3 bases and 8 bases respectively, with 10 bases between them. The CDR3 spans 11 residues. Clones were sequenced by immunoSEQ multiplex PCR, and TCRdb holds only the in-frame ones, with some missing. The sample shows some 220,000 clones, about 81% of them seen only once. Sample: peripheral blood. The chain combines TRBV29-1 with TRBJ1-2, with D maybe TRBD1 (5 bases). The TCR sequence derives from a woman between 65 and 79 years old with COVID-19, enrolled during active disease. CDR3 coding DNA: TGCAGCGTTGAGAAGGGGTCAGGCTACACCTTC. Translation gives CSVEKGSGYTF.